The clone carrying this TCR beta chain was found a few times. Its specificity is not known. These data are taken from a study of T cell responses to AZD1222 COVID-19 vaccine. Study-wide results and limits: Most donors were white British, females outnumbered males, and clonal diversity was possibly underestimated. Spike was spanned by vaccine-associated CD4 TCRs, with dominance at 160-218 and 743-854.

The germline V and J ends were trimmed by 1 base and 6 bases, with 12 bases remaining between them. Germline V gene data show CDR1 as SGHAT and CDR2 as FQNNGV. The CDR3 is 15 amino acids. Assay: immunoSEQ multiplex PCR; the TCRdb copy retains only in-frame clones and omits some. Seen here are about 160,000 clones, 85% to 95% observed once, and the top ten hold around 1.3%. This receptor was obtained from an adult in good health. The chain combines TRBV11-2 with TRBJ2-2; D unresolved. Sequencing used peripheral blood, obtained on day 0 of AZD1222 vaccination. Written as DNA, the CDR3 is TGTGCCAGCAGCTTAGTACGCTCGGGTCCCGGGGAGCTGTTTTTT. Translation gives CASSLVRSGPGELFF.